The T cell receptor beta chain described here comes from a study of T cell changes during pregnancy in multiple sclerosis. This CDR3 has 14 residues. V dropped 0 bases and J dropped 6 bases, with 10 bases sitting between them. Germline V gene data show CDR1 as SGHNT and CDR2 as YYREEE (reference sequence). This clone was seen a single time. Profiling relied on immunoSEQ multiplex PCR, and the TCRdb table lists in-frame clones only, not all of them. This table holds some 80,000 clones, roughly nine tenths found once. The chain links TRBV5-4 to TRBJ1-5; no definite D call. Sequencing used peripheral blood, obtained in the first trimester of pregnancy. This TCR came from a female donor in good health, enrolled as a control in a pregnancy study. CDR3 sequence: CASSLGGGGQPQHF. In DNA form, the CDR3 reads TGTGCCAGCAGCTTGGGAGGCGGTGGTCAGCCCCAGCATTTT.